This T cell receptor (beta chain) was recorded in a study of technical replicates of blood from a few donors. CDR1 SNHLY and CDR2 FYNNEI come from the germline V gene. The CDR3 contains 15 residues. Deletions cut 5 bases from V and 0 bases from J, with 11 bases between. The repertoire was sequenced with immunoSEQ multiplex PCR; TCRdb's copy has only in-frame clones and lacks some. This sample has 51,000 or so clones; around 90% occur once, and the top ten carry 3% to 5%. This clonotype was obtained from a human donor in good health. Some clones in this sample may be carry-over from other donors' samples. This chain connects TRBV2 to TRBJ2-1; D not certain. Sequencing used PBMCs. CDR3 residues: CASSYSTPSYNEQFF. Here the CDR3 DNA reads TGTGCCAGCAGTTACAGTACTCCCTCCTACAATGAGCAGTTCTTC.